The 23 T cell receptor beta chains listed next were all sequenced from one sample in a study of CD8+CD57+ T cells in acquired aplastic anemia. Genomic DNA templated the TCR beta VDJ and CDR3 profiling. Using its own MiXCR run on the reads, TCRdb lists one record per CDR3 protein. Of 35,000 to 45,000 distinct CDR3 sequences listed, 55% to 80% are singletons. Sequenced input: sorted CD4+, CD8+, or CD8+CD57+ T cells (not recorded which) from PBMCs. Receptors were obtained from a human donor in good health, serving as a control.

V is TRBV20-1 and J is TRBJ2-7; D is undetermined. The CDR3 has 14 amino acids. Looked up from germline, CDR1 is DFQATT and CDR2 is SNEGSKA (reference sequence). Trimming pared 3 bases from V and 4 bases from J, leaving 16 bases between. The CDR3 DNA is TGCAGTGCTAGCGCAGTAGTCTTGGGATACGAGCAGTACTTC. Its protein is CSASAVVLGYEQYF.

The sample holds many counts of this clonotype. The CDR3, as DNA: TGTGCCAGTAGTACAGGACCATTAGACTCACCCCTCCACTTT. It translates to CASSTGPLDSPLHF. V gene TRBV19 combines with J gene TRBJ1-6; no reliable D call. Per germline, CDR1 LNHDA and CDR2 SQIVND (reference sequence). Trimming left V 4 bases short and J 10 bases short, with 14 bases between. This CDR3 spans 14 amino acids.

The chain employs TRBV24-1 and TRBJ1-2; D may be TRBD1 (5 bases). V was cut by 2 bases and J by 4 bases, with 10 bases left in between. The CDR3 loop spans 14 amino acids. Germline values: CDR1 KGHDR, CDR2 SFDVKD. The CDR3 here is CATSDYRRTYGYTF. The DNA for the CDR3 is TGTGCCACCAGTGATTACAGGAGAACCTATGGCTACACCTTC.

The V gene is TRBV10-3, the J gene TRBJ1-1; D not certain. This CDR3 has 15 residues. Trimming pared 0 bases from V and 2 bases from J, leaving 10 bases between. Looked up from germline, CDR1 is ENHRY and CDR2 is SYGVKD. The CDR3 bases are TGTGCCATCAGTGAGTCGACTGTGCGTAACACTGAAGCTTTCTTT. It is translated as CAISESTVRNTEAFF.

This chain connects TRBV2 to TRBJ2-5; 9 bases fit TRBD2. CDR3 length: 14 residues. Germline values: CDR1 SNHLY, CDR2 FYNNEI. After removal of 7 bases from V and 4 bases from J, the junction contained 7 bases not matched to a gene. Here the CDR3 reads CASKERLAVETQYF. The DNA for the CDR3 is TGTGCCAGCAAGGAGAGACTAGCGGTAGAGACCCAGTACTTC.

In its sample, this clonotype was seen once. The junction and the germline gene differ at one end; a read error may be behind it. The chain combines TRBV7-6 with TRBJ2-2, with D tentatively TRBD2 (6 bases). CDR1 and CDR2 from the germline V gene are SGHVS and FNYEAQ. The CDR3 extends over 16 amino acids. CDR3 region: CASRARGSVNTGELSF. The CDR3 nucleotides are TGTGCCAGCCGCGCACGGGGGTCCGTTAACACCGGGGAGCTGTCTTTT.

V gene TRBV11-3 combines with J gene TRBJ2-7; weak D call: TRBD1 (5 bases). The CDR3 spans 14 residues. V shed 2 bases and J shed 3 bases, with 11 bases lying between them. Germline V lookup: CDR1 SGHNT, CDR2 YENEEA. The CDR3: CASSLQGANYEQYF. CDR3 nucleotides: TGTGCCAGCAGCTTACAAGGGGCGAACTACGAGCAGTACTTC.

V is TRBV5-1 and J is TRBJ2-4, with D maybe TRBD1 (6 bases). In germline, CDR1 is SGHRS, CDR2 YFSETQ. This CDR3 is 14 amino acids long. The V end was cut by 0 bases, the J end by 5 bases, with 9 bases between. CDR3 region: CASSLDRAQNIQYF. In nucleotides, the CDR3 is TGCGCCAGCAGCTTGGACAGGGCCCAAAACATTCAGTACTTC.

The CDR3 loop is CASSHTTGPEQFF. CDR3 DNA: TGTGCCAGCAGCCACACCACAGGGCCAGAGCAGTTCTTC. V gene TRBV7-2 combines with J gene TRBJ2-1, with D perhaps TRBD1 (6 bases). The CDR3 is 13 amino acids. Germline V gene lookup returns CDR1 SGHTA and CDR2 FQGNSA. V was pared by 5 bases and J by 10 bases, with 15 bases between.

This clonotype was found a few times. The chain joins TRBV7-9 to TRBJ2-7; TRBD1 or TRBD2 may be the D gene (6 bases each). The CDR3 length is 14 residues. Germline V lookup: CDR1 SEHNR, CDR2 FQNEAQ (reference sequence). Deletions cut 1 base from V and 7 bases from J, with 14 bases between. The CDR3 loop reads CASSLGSGAGEQYV. For the CDR3, the DNA is TGTGCCAGCAGCTTAGGATCGGGGGCCGGGGAGCAGTACGTC.

This clonotype is judged medium-sized. V and J are TRBV24-1 and TRBJ2-1; 8 bases map to TRBD2. Germline CDR1 KGHDR, CDR2 SFDVKD. The CDR3 consists of 15 residues. V was clipped by 7 bases and J by 0 bases; unmatched bases: 4. CDR3 DNA sequence: TGTGCCACCAGCCGAGGGACTAGCTCCTACAATGAGCAGTTCTTC. Amino acids: CATSRGTSSYNEQFF.

The chain couples TRBV3-1 to TRBJ2-7, with TRBD2 matching 8 bases. This CDR3 has 16 residues. Germline CDR1 and CDR2: LGHDT and YNNKEL (reference sequence). Trimming at V came to 4 bases and at J to 4 bases, leaving 12 bases not matched to a gene. CDR3 amino acids: CASSRRGTREGYEQYF. The CDR3 bases are TGTGCCAGCAGCCGCAGAGGAACTCGGGAGGGTTACGAGCAGTACTTC.

CDR3 amino acids: CATSEVGDGYTF. CDR3 nucleotides: TGTGCCACCAGTGAGGTGGGAGATGGCTACACCTTC. The gene calls are TRBV24-1 and TRBJ1-2; unclear D gene. There are 12 residues in the CDR3. Germline-derived CDR1 and CDR2 are KGHDR and SFDVKD. The V gene lost 4 bases and the J gene lost 6 bases, with 8 bases spanning the gap.

V and J are TRBV25-1 and TRBJ1-4; the match to TRBD1 covers 12 bases. Per germline, CDR1 MGHDK and CDR2 SYGVNS. CDR3 length: 17 residues. V lost 4 bases, J lost 5 bases, and 8 bases stayed unmatched. The CDR3 bases are TGTGCCAGCAGTGCCTCCGGGACAGGGGGCCTGAATGAAAAACTGTTTTTT. As protein: CASSASGTGGLNEKLFF.

The chain links TRBV7-3 to TRBJ1-1; D is possibly TRBD1 (5 bases). Trimming took off 0 bases at V and 1 base at J, with 9 bases between the two ends. Germline V CDR1 and CDR2: SGHTA, FQGTGA. The CDR3 spans 15 residues. The CDR3, as DNA: TGTGCCAGCAGCTTAACGAATAGGGGGAACACTGAAGCTTTCTTT. Protein: CASSLTNRGNTEAFF.

This chain links TRBV2 with TRBJ1-2; 9 positions agree with TRBD1. This CDR3 is 16 amino acids long. After removal of 1 base from V and 3 bases from J, the junction contained 6 bases not matched to a gene. Germline V gives CDR1 SNHLY, CDR2 FYNNEI. The CDR3 region has the DNA TGTGCCAGCAGTGAAGGTCGGGACAGGGTTTACTATGGCTACACCTTC. It is translated as CASSEGRDRVYYGYTF.

This chain connects TRBV20-1 to TRBJ1-1; D uncertain. CDR1 is DFQATT and CDR2 is SNEGSKA in the germline V gene (reference sequence). CDR3 length equals 14 residues. Trimming left V 2 bases short and J 4 bases short, with 14 bases between. CDR3 bases: TGCAGTGCTAGACCAAGGGATCAGACCACTGAAGCTTTCTTT. Its protein product is CSARPRDQTTEAFF.

V is TRBV12-3 or TRBV12-4 and J is TRBJ1-6; D is uncertain. The CDR3 length is 13 residues. V was trimmed by 5 bases and J by 9 bases, leaving 11 bases between them. The CDR3 reads CASSGGRISPLHF. The CDR3 DNA is TGTGCCAGCAGTGGAGGACGGATTTCACCCCTCCACTTT.

The V and J genes are TRBV10-3 and TRBJ2-1; TRBD2 agrees at 14 bases. This CDR3 has 19 residues. The germline V gene has CDR1 ENHRY and CDR2 SYGVKD. V lost 0 bases to trimming and J lost 0 bases; unmatched junction nucleotides: 4. The DNA of the CDR3 is TGTGCCATCAGTGAGTCGGGGACTAGCGGGGGAAGCTCCTACAATGAGCAGTTCTTC. Protein product: CAISESGTSGGSSYNEQFF.

This chain uses TRBV19 with TRBJ2-7, with D tentatively TRBD1 or TRBD2 (5 bases each). The CDR3 runs to 13 residues. V lost 3 bases and J 1 base, leaving 7 bases between the germline ends. Germline V gives CDR1 LNHDA, CDR2 SQIVND (reference sequence). This CDR3 reads CASSMGPSYEQYF. The CDR3 DNA sequence: TGTGCCAGTAGTATGGGACCGTCCTACGAGCAGTACTTC.

This clonotype occurred once. The chain is built from TRBV2 and TRBJ2-7; possibly TRBD1 or TRBD2 for D (6 bases each). The germline gives CDR1 SNHLY, CDR2 FYNNEI. The CDR3 runs to 13 residues. The ends were cut back, 4 bases at V and 2 bases at J, with 9 bases in the middle. CDR3 region: CASSGGAPYEQYF. As DNA, the CDR3 is TGTGCCAGCAGTGGGGGGGCCCCCTACGAGCAGTACTTC.

The V gene is TRBV25-1, the J gene TRBJ2-5, with D tentatively TRBD1 or TRBD2 (6 bases each). The CDR3 is 13 amino acids. V was pared by 6 bases and J by 5 bases, with 13 bases between. Looked up from germline, CDR1 is MGHDK and CDR2 is SYGVNS. CDR3 bases: TGTGCCAGCAGCGGAGGGGGAAGGGAGACCCAGTACTTC. It encodes CASSGGGRETQYF. The whole variable domain, remainder taken from reference TRBV25-1 and TRBJ2-5, is EADIYQTPRYLVIGTGKKITLECSQTMGHDKMYWYQQDPGMELHLIHYSYGVNSTEKGDLSSESTVSRIRTEHFPLTLESARPSHTSQYLCASSGGGRETQYFGPGTRLLVL.

V is TRBV10-1 and J is TRBJ2-7; 7 nucleotides agree with TRBD1. The V gene's germline CDR1 is WNHNN and CDR2 SYGVQD (reference sequence). The CDR3 covers 14 residues. The J segment lost 0 bases and the V segment lost 6 bases, leaving 5 bases of the junction unmatched. CDR3 in amino acids: CASRPTGRSYEQYF. The CDR3 nucleotides are TGCGCCAGCAGGCCGACAGGGCGCTCCTACGAGCAGTACTTC.